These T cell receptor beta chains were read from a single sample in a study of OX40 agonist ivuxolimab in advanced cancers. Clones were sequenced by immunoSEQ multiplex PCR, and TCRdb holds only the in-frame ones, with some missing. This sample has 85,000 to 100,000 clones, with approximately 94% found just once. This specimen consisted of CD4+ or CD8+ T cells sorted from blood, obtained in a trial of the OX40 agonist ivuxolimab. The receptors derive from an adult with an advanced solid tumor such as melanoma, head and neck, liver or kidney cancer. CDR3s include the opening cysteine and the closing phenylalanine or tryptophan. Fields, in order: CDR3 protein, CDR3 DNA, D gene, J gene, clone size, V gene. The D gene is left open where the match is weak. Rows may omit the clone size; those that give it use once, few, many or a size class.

CDR3aa: CASSRADGYGYTF
CDR3nt: TGTGCCAGCAGTCGAGCAGACGGCTATGGCTACACCTTC
d_gene: NA
j_gene: TRBJ1-2
abundance: NA
v_gene: TRBV27

CDR3aa: CASSYAVRNTEAFF
CDR3nt: TGTGCCAGCAGTTACGCGGTGAGGAACACTGAAGCTTTCTTT
d_gene: NA
j_gene: TRBJ1-1
abundance: NA
v_gene: TRBV6-4

CDR3aa: CASTREPWGDNEQFF
CDR3nt: TGTGCCAGTACCCGGGAACCCTGGGGTGACAATGAGCAGTTCTTC
d_gene: NA
j_gene: TRBJ2-1
abundance: NA
v_gene: TRBV7-2

CDR3aa: CASSIEGDGNTIYF
CDR3nt: TGTGCCAGCAGCATAGAGGGAGACGGAAACACCATATATTTT
d_gene: NA
j_gene: TRBJ1-3
abundance: NA
v_gene: TRBV7-2

CDR3aa: CASSEFSGGGNEQFF
CDR3nt: TGTGCCAGCAGTGAATTTAGCGGGGGGGGCAATGAGCAGTTCTTC
d_gene: TRBD2
j_gene: TRBJ2-1
abundance: NA
v_gene: TRBV25-1

CDR3aa: CASSDGQLPNTEAFF
CDR3nt: TGTGCCAGTAGTGATGGACAGTTGCCGAACACTGAAGCTTTCTTT
d_gene: NA
j_gene: TRBJ1-1
abundance: NA
v_gene: TRBV19

CDR3aa: CASSLRDRDSYEQYF
CDR3nt: TGTGCCAGCAGCCTCCGGGACAGGGATTCCTACGAGCAGTACTTC
d_gene: TRBD1
j_gene: TRBJ2-7
abundance: NA
v_gene: TRBV5-8

CDR3aa: CASSYFDRGDSPLHF
CDR3nt: TGTGCCAGCAGTTACTTCGACAGGGGCGATTCACCCCTCCACTTT
d_gene: TRBD1
j_gene: TRBJ1-6
abundance: NA
v_gene: TRBV6-5

CDR3aa: CASSPGLAIDTQYF
CDR3nt: TGTGCCAGCAGCCCGGGACTAGCAATAGATACGCAGTATTTT
d_gene: TRBD2
j_gene: TRBJ2-3
abundance: NA
v_gene: TRBV25-1

CDR3aa: CASSPSKEREQYF
CDR3nt: TGTGCCAGCAGCCCTTCGAAGGAAAGAGAGCAGTACTTC
d_gene: NA
j_gene: TRBJ2-7
abundance: NA
v_gene: TRBV7-2

CDR3aa: CASSLAGGTQYF
CDR3nt: TGTGCCAGCAGCCTAGCGGGTGGAACCCAGTACTTC
d_gene: TRBD2
j_gene: TRBJ2-5
abundance: NA
v_gene: TRBV28

CDR3aa: CASSQERGSSRSGTDTQYF
CDR3nt: TGCGCCAGCAGCCAAGAAAGGGGATCGTCCAGGTCCGGCACAGATACGCAGTATTTT
d_gene: NA
j_gene: TRBJ2-3
abundance: NA
v_gene: TRBV4-1

CDR3aa: CASSSGTGTYEQYF
CDR3nt: TGTGCCAGCAGCTCCGGAACGGGGACTTACGAGCAGTACTTC
d_gene: NA
j_gene: TRBJ2-7
abundance: once
v_gene: TRBV11-3

CDR3aa: CASSVEPTGAIPSAGYTF
CDR3nt: TGTGCCAGCAGCGTAGAGCCTACAGGGGCGATCCCTTCGGCCGGCTACACCTTC
d_gene: TRBD1
j_gene: TRBJ1-2
abundance: NA
v_gene: TRBV9

CDR3aa: CASSFRVWGEKLFF
CDR3nt: TGTGCCAGCAGTTTCAGGGTTTGGGGTGAAAAACTGTTTTTT
d_gene: NA
j_gene: TRBJ1-4
abundance: once
v_gene: TRBV27

CDR3aa: CASSPPAGNGYTF
CDR3nt: TGTGCCAGCAGTCCGCCGGCAGGCAATGGCTACACCTTC
d_gene: NA
j_gene: TRBJ1-2
abundance: NA
v_gene: TRBV6-5

CDR3aa: CASSRGVGEKLFF
CDR3nt: TGTGCCAGCAGCCGTGGGGTGGGTGAAAAACTGTTTTTT
d_gene: NA
j_gene: TRBJ1-4
abundance: NA
v_gene: TRBV11-2

CDR3aa: CASSVEGGPGTEAFF
CDR3nt: TGTGCCAGCAGCGTAGAGGGAGGGCCCGGCACTGAAGCTTTCTTT
d_gene: NA
j_gene: TRBJ1-1
abundance: few
v_gene: TRBV9

CDR3aa: CASSVWGRGPRNIQYF
CDR3nt: TGCGCCAGCAGTGTCTGGGGCAGGGGGCCGCGGAACATTCAGTACTTC
d_gene: TRBD1
j_gene: TRBJ2-4
abundance: NA
v_gene: TRBV10-1

CDR3aa: CSVEWGVNTEAFF
CDR3nt: TGCAGCGTTGAGTGGGGCGTGAACACTGAAGCTTTCTTT
d_gene: NA
j_gene: TRBJ1-1
abundance: NA
v_gene: TRBV29-1

CDR3aa: CASTQQGAGREKLFF
CDR3nt: TGTGCCAGCACCCAACAGGGGGCGGGGCGTGAAAAACTGTTTTTT
d_gene: TRBD1
j_gene: TRBJ1-4
abundance: NA
v_gene: TRBV28

CDR3aa: CASSLFPEQYF
CDR3nt: TGTGCCAGCAGTTTATTTCCCGAGCAGTACTTC
d_gene: NA
j_gene: TRBJ2-7
abundance: NA
v_gene: TRBV6-6

CDR3aa: CASNVVRGIYSNQPQHF
CDR3nt: TGTGCCAGTAACGTCGTCAGGGGAATATATAGCAATCAGCCCCAGCATTTT
d_gene: NA
j_gene: TRBJ1-5
abundance: NA
v_gene: TRBV19

CDR3aa: CASSPGQGAYEQYF
CDR3nt: TGTGCCAGCTCACCGGGACAGGGGGCTTACGAGCAGTACTTC
d_gene: TRBD1
j_gene: TRBJ2-7
abundance: NA
v_gene: TRBV18

CDR3aa: CASSLPGQGSEQYF
CDR3nt: TGTGCCAGCAGTTTACCGGGACAGGGCTCCGAGCAGTACTTC
d_gene: TRBD1
j_gene: TRBJ2-7
abundance: NA
v_gene: TRBV28

CDR3aa: CASSPGGAGGETQYF
CDR3nt: TGTGCCAGCAGCCCCGGGGGGGCCGGGGGAGAGACCCAGTACTTC
d_gene: TRBD2
j_gene: TRBJ2-5
abundance: once
v_gene: TRBV5-4

CDR3aa: CASSVDQRGLTGELFF
CDR3nt: TGTGCCAGCAGCGTAGACCAGCGGGGCCTCACCGGGGAGCTGTTTTTT
d_gene: TRBD2
j_gene: TRBJ2-2
abundance: NA
v_gene: TRBV9

CDR3aa: CASSLERNTGELFF
CDR3nt: TGTGCCAGCAGCTTAGAAAGAAACACCGGGGAGCTGTTTTTT
d_gene: NA
j_gene: TRBJ2-2
abundance: NA
v_gene: TRBV11-3

CDR3aa: CASSARGQGNEKLFF
CDR3nt: TGTGCCAGCAGTGCTCGGGGACAGGGAAATGAAAAACTGTTTTTT
d_gene: TRBD1
j_gene: TRBJ1-4
abundance: NA
v_gene: TRBV6-5

CDR3aa: CASSQRRGSGEQYF
CDR3nt: TGCGCCAGCAGTCAACGAAGGGGATCAGGCGAGCAGTACTTC
d_gene: NA
j_gene: TRBJ2-7
abundance: NA
v_gene: TRBV23-1

CDR3aa: CASSPGERRFPSYEQYF
CDR3nt: TGTGCCAGCAGCCCTGGGGAGAGGAGGTTCCCCTCCTACGAGCAGTACTTC
d_gene: NA
j_gene: TRBJ2-7
abundance: NA
v_gene: TRBV11-2

CDR3aa: CASSLVFTNEQFF
CDR3nt: TGCGCCAGCAGCTTGGTGTTCACCAATGAGCAGTTCTTC
d_gene: NA
j_gene: TRBJ2-1
abundance: NA
v_gene: TRBV5-1

CDR3aa: CAIRGPRAGELFF
CDR3nt: TGTGCCATACGGGGCCCGAGGGCCGGGGAGCTGTTTTTT
d_gene: NA
j_gene: TRBJ2-2
abundance: NA
v_gene: TRBV6-5

CDR3aa: CASSPGSYNEQFF
CDR3nt: TGTGCCAGCAGCCCGGGATCCTACAATGAGCAGTTCTTC
d_gene: NA
j_gene: TRBJ2-1
abundance: once
v_gene: TRBV7-2

CDR3aa: CAIGGLAGSNEQFF
CDR3nt: TGTGCCATCGGCGGACTAGCGGGATCTAATGAGCAGTTCTTC
d_gene: TRBD2
j_gene: TRBJ2-1
abundance: NA
v_gene: TRBV10-3

CDR3aa: CASGLGPVTDTQYF
CDR3nt: TGTGCTAGTGGTCTGGGACCAGTAACAGATACGCAGTATTTT
d_gene: NA
j_gene: TRBJ2-3
abundance: NA
v_gene: TRBV12-5

CDR3aa: CASSQDQGPYEQYF
CDR3nt: TGCGCCAGCAGCCAAGATCAGGGGCCCTACGAGCAGTACTTC
d_gene: NA
j_gene: TRBJ2-7
abundance: once
v_gene: TRBV4-3

CDR3aa: CASSSIRGQGQPQHF
CDR3nt: TGTGCCAGCAGTTCGATTAGGGGGCAGGGTCAGCCCCAGCATTTT
d_gene: TRBD1
j_gene: TRBJ1-5
abundance: NA
v_gene: TRBV6-5

CDR3aa: CASSQDTEHGYGYTF
CDR3nt: TGCGCCAGCAGCCAAGATACGGAACACGGCTATGGCTACACCTTC
d_gene: NA
j_gene: TRBJ1-2
abundance: NA
v_gene: TRBV4-1

CDR3aa: CASSYSRVRDGYTF
CDR3nt: TGTGCCAGCAGTTACTCCCGTGTAAGGGACGGCTACACCTTC
d_gene: NA
j_gene: TRBJ1-2
abundance: NA
v_gene: TRBV6-5

CDR3aa: CASSFSLPGLTNSPLHF
CDR3nt: TGTGCCAGCAGTTTTTCCCTCCCGGGACTAACTAATTCACCCCTCCACTTT
d_gene: NA
j_gene: TRBJ1-6
abundance: NA
v_gene: TRBV27

CDR3aa: CASSQGSPNQPQHF
CDR3nt: TGTGCCAGCAGCCAAGGTAGTCCTAATCAGCCCCAACATTTT
d_gene: NA
j_gene: TRBJ1-5
abundance: NA
v_gene: TRBV4-2

CDR3aa: CSVTEQANTEAFF
CDR3nt: TGCAGCGTTACGGAACAGGCGAACACTGAAGCTTTCTTT
d_gene: NA
j_gene: TRBJ1-1
abundance: NA
v_gene: TRBV29-1

CDR3aa: CASSFSGTGGSSGANVLTF
CDR3nt: TGTGCCAGCAGCTTCTCCGGGACAGGAGGTAGTTCTGGGGCCAACGTCCTGACTTTC
d_gene: TRBD1
j_gene: TRBJ2-6
abundance: NA
v_gene: TRBV11-1

CDR3aa: CASGLGREGGTEAFF
CDR3nt: TGTGCTAGTGGTTTGGGCAGGGAAGGAGGCACTGAAGCTTTCTTT
d_gene: NA
j_gene: TRBJ1-1
abundance: NA
v_gene: TRBV12-5

CDR3aa: CSGGGLMNTEAFF
CDR3nt: TGCAGCGGCGGGGGGCTCATGAACACTGAAGCTTTCTTT
d_gene: NA
j_gene: TRBJ1-1
abundance: NA
v_gene: TRBV29-1

CDR3aa: CASRPGGRRLHGYTF
CDR3nt: TGTGCCAGCAGACCCGGCGGACGGCGCCTGCATGGCTACACCTTC
d_gene: NA
j_gene: TRBJ1-2
abundance: NA
v_gene: TRBV6-6

CDR3aa: CATPQGANTEAFF
CDR3nt: TGTGCCACCCCACAGGGGGCGAACACTGAAGCTTTCTTT
d_gene: TRBD1
j_gene: TRBJ1-1
abundance: NA
v_gene: TRBV5-6

CDR3aa: CSVGQGSNTGELFF
CDR3nt: TGCAGCGTTGGACAGGGGTCGAACACCGGGGAGCTGTTTTTT
d_gene: TRBD1
j_gene: TRBJ2-2
abundance: NA
v_gene: TRBV29-1

CDR3aa: CASSSTGWGEPQHF
CDR3nt: TGCGCCAGCAGTTCTACAGGGTGGGGTGAGCCCCAGCATTTT
d_gene: NA
j_gene: TRBJ1-5
abundance: NA
v_gene: TRBV5-1

CDR3aa: CASSQEIVGNQPQHF
CDR3nt: TGCGCCAGCAGCCAAGAGATAGTTGGCAATCAGCCCCAGCATTTT
d_gene: NA
j_gene: TRBJ1-5
abundance: NA
v_gene: TRBV4-1

CDR3aa: CASSFGDTGELFF
CDR3nt: TGTGCCAGCAGCTTTGGGGACACCGGGGAGCTGTTTTTT
d_gene: NA
j_gene: TRBJ2-2
abundance: once
v_gene: TRBV7-9

CDR3aa: CASSLPPTSGRSLGQFF
CDR3nt: TGTGCCAGCAGCTTGCCCCCCACTAGCGGGAGAAGCCTCGGGCAGTTCTTC
d_gene: TRBD2
j_gene: TRBJ2-1
abundance: NA
v_gene: TRBV5-5

CDR3aa: CASSPGGNSPLHF
CDR3nt: TGTGCCAGCAGCCCAGGGGGGAATTCACCCCTCCACTTT
d_gene: TRBD1
j_gene: TRBJ1-6
abundance: NA
v_gene: TRBV7-8